This T cell receptor (beta chain) is from a study of blood T cell repertoires in COVID-19 (dated by TCRdb to 2018 to 2020). Regarding the research as a whole: Samples from collaborators originated in the United States, Italy and Spain and spanned both the acute and convalescent phases of COVID-19. A de-identified subject ID, COVID-19 status, age in years and sex were almost always included in the sample metadata. The material from the prospective study consisted of cDNA or gDNA derived from T cells, B-cell-depleted T cells, or PBMCs. The repertoires were released in a freely available public database intended as a resource for research on the immune response to SARS-CoV-2. Deeply sampled blood TCRbeta repertoires from subjects exposed to, actively infected with, or recovered from COVID-19 were included in the dataset. Samples were obtained from the ongoing ImmuneRACE study (first 160 participants) and from over 1,000 subjects provided by 6 global collaborators. Where HLA class I and class II types were available, the types were taken from metadata supplied by the sample provider, not from assay-based typing. The research as a whole found: Clinical and demographic metadata were provided uncurated, with the amount varying by source and participant.

Comment on this clone: Its antigen is currently not known. It has no much larger one-base neighbor in the sample; base qualities were not kept.

The germline V end is reduced by 5 bases and the J end by 5 bases; junction bases left unmatched: 9. The CDR3 has 17 amino acids, counting the end cysteine and phenylalanine. The CDR3 DNA has 51 bases and is translated from base 1. From the germline V gene, CDR1 is SGHTA and CDR2 is FQGTGA. TCRbeta CDR3 regions were amplified from genomic DNA by means of the immunoSEQ Assay, a bias-controlled multiplex PCR. Per the source publication's procedure: Within the assay, amplification of reference gene primers was used to estimate how many nucleated cells each sample contained. To quantify the absolute abundance of each unique TCRbeta CDR3 rearrangement, sequence reads were collapsed and filtered. For each sample, productive Simpson clonality was calculated as the square root of Simpson's diversity index over productive rearrangements. TCRdb obtained this table from immuneACCESS and retained in-frame rearrangements with V and J assigned. These tables miss some clones; where compared with another copy, unresolved V genes account for less than half of the shortfall, and the remainder is unexplained. V and J calls and clone size are copied from that table; D and trimming were computed from the DNA. Present in this sample are 100,000 or so clones, around 84% of which were seen just once. Over 10% of the sample belongs to the ten largest clones.

Whole blood was collected in K2EDTA tubes by collaborating institutions according to the institutions' own protocols. For TCRbeta analysis, collaborators shipped samples in one of three forms: frozen whole blood, isolated PBMCs, or DNA extracted from either of those sample types. The receptor chain draws on TRBV7-3 and TRBJ2-2; 12 of the junction bases match TRBD2. The source of this sequence is a woman aged 55-69 years in a cohort sampled during active or convalescent COVID-19. The specimen was peripheral blood. Read as DNA, the sequence is TGTGCCAGCAGCCTAAGACTAGCGGGAGTCCGTACCGGGGAGCTGTTTTTT. Protein translation: CASSLRLAGVRTGELFF.